This T cell receptor beta chain was observed in a study of T-cell reconstitution after alpha-beta-depleted transplantation in children. Study-level results: There were reportedly several hundred expanded graft clones from which alpha-beta T cells came about two months after transplant.

Researchers prepared the TCRbeta library using unique molecular identifiers, the study reports. In TCRdb, the PCR reads were re-called with MiXCR into one record per CDR3 protein. Of around 230,000 distinct CDR3 sequences listed, approximately 17% were seen once; the top ten hold 43%. With respect to this clonotype: Its antigen is not identified.

Germline V CDR1 and CDR2: LGHNA, YSLEER. This CDR3 has 14 residues. The ends were cut back, 0 bases at V and 2 bases at J, with 8 bases in the middle. This receptor was taken from a male patient aged 2-10 years who had a stem cell transplant for acute lymphoblastic leukemia, so the T cells may come from the graft donor. This specimen consisted of PBMCs, mostly from graft donor cells, obtained 360 days after TCRalphabeta/CD19-depleted stem cell transplant. The rearrangement uses TRBV4-3 and TRBJ2-7, with D perhaps TRBD2 (5 bases). The CDR3 region has the DNA TGCGCCAGCAGCCAAGAGAAAGCGGCCTACGAGCAGTACTTC. Translation gives CASSQEKAAYEQYF.